The following is a TCR beta chain sequence with its context. Its antigen is as yet unknown. The data stem from a study of naive and memory T cell subsets. The CDR3 totals 14 residues. Germline CDR1 and CDR2: DFQATT and SNEGSKA (reference sequence). V was trimmed by 1 base and J by 4 bases, leaving 13 bases between them. Both TRBC1 and TRBC2 were covered by a beta constant-region primer of two equimolar oligonucleotides. Nested alpha and beta constant-region primers with the SP2 primer drove four PCR rounds on ligated cDNA. A single record per CDR3 protein comes from TCRdb applying MiXCR to the UMI-ligation and nested PCR reads. The table shows about 150,000 distinct CDR3 sequences, with approximately 22% occurring only once. Study-level points and caveats: TCR abundance followed a power law differing between naive and memory subsets. Over 90% of naive TCR sequences appeared only once after error correction, unlike memory subsets. Especially in CD8 cells, naive repertoires contained a few larger clonotypes, possibly CD45RA-re-expressing memory cells.

Sequenced sample: naive CD4+ T cells from blood. This receptor was taken from a human donor in good health. V and J are TRBV20-1 and TRBJ1-2; no reliable D call. The CDR3 sequence: CSARGGVEPYGYTF. In DNA, the CDR3 is TGCAGTGCTAGAGGGGGAGTTGAGCCCTATGGCTACACCTTC.